Shown below are 14 T cell receptor beta chains from a single sample sequenced in a study of Ad26.COV2.S vaccination and SARS-CoV-2 variants. Treatment defined: some 19 received Ad26.COV2.S at low or high dose, single or two shots; 5 received placebo; per-sample allocation not given. At day 63 after the first vaccine or placebo injection, samples were drawn. TCRdb's copy holds only in-frame clones and misses some; the assay was immunoSEQ multiplex PCR. The table includes around 370,000 clones, 70% to 90% detected once. The material sequenced was peripheral blood, taken in a trial of Ad26.COV2.S vaccine versus placebo. All receptors derive from a person aged 18-60 years who received the Ad26.COV2.S COVID-19 vaccine or a placebo.

The genes are TRBV21-1 and TRBJ1-5; the D segment call TRBD1 is taken from the table without a DNA check. TRBV21-1 represents a pseudogene. The length of the CDR3 is 15 residues. CDR3 sequence reads: CASSKVMTVNQPQHF. CDR3 bases: TGTGCCAGCAGCAAAGTCATGACAGTTAATCAGCCCCAGCATTTT.

CDR3 bases: TGCGCCAGCAGCCAAGTCCCTGACAGTCTCTATGGCTACACCTTC. This sequence encodes CASSQVPDSLYGYTF. The rearrangement links TRBV4-3 to TRBJ1-2, with D perhaps TRBD1 (5 bases). The CDR3 consists of 15 residues. Trimming stripped 1 base from V and 4 bases from J, with 13 bases between. Germline loops: CDR1 LGHNA, CDR2 YSLEER.

This clone was detected only a few times. The CDR3 nucleotides read TGTGCCAGCAGCCCGGGGAGGACTAATGAAAAACTGTTTTTT. Residues: CASSPGRTNEKLFF. The J gene is TRBJ1-4, the V gene TRBV5-5, with D unresolved. This CDR3 region has 14 residues. The V end was cut by 4 bases, the J end by 2 bases, with 9 bases between. Germline V gene data show CDR1 as SGHKS and CDR2 as YYEKEE (reference sequence).

The genes are TRBV28 and TRBJ2-7; tentative D call: TRBD1 (5 bases). CDR3 size: 17 residues. Germline loops: CDR1 MDHEN, CDR2 SYDVKM. V was cut by 5 bases and J by 2 bases, with 22 bases left in between. CDR3 loop: CASSPIPWGKTTYEQYF. Written as DNA, the CDR3 is TGTGCCAGCAGTCCGATCCCTTGGGGCAAAACAACCTACGAGCAGTACTTC.

This chain connects TRBV28 to TRBJ1-4; D gene uncertain. CDR1 MDHEN and CDR2 SYDVKM come from the germline V gene. The CDR3 runs to 13 residues. V was trimmed by 7 bases and J by 3 bases, leaving 9 bases between them. The CDR3 nucleotides read TGTGCCAGCAACGGCGGGGCTAATGAAAAACTGTTTTTT. Its protein product is CASNGGANEKLFF.

The genes are TRBV28 and TRBJ2-7, with D unclear. This CDR3 comprises 15 residues. Per germline, CDR1 MDHEN and CDR2 SYDVKM. The V end was cut by 6 bases, the J end by 12 bases, with 27 bases between. The CDR3, as DNA: TGTGCCAGCAGCCTGGCAAGGACGGATCCCTCTAATGGGTACTTC. Its protein is CASSLARTDPSNGYF.

The chain employs TRBV7-2 and TRBJ2-5; 12 bases agree with TRBD1. CDR1 SGHTA and CDR2 FQGNSA come from the germline V gene. The CDR3 sequence is 16 residues long. Trimming removed 4 bases from V and 5 bases from J; junction bases left unmatched: 8. For the CDR3, the DNA is TGTGCCAGCAGCTCCTGGGGACAGGGGGCGGGCGAGACCCAGTACTTC. Protein product: CASSSWGQGAGETQYF.

This chain joins TRBV5-1 and TRBJ1-2, with TRBD1 identical over 11 bases. V trimming: 6 bases; J trimming: 7 bases; junction bases outside the gene matches: 8. There are 14 residues in the CDR3. The germline V gene has CDR1 SGHRS and CDR2 YFSETQ. CDR3 nucleotide sequence: TGCGCCAGCAACTATGGACAGGGGGCTTCTGGCTACACCTTC. Its protein is CASNYGQGASGYTF.

The chain is built from TRBV28 and TRBJ2-5; D possibly corresponds to TRBD1 (6 bases). The CDR3 runs 16 residues. The germline gives CDR1 MDHEN, CDR2 SYDVKM. Trimming pared 3 bases from V and 5 bases from J, leaving 19 bases between. The CDR3 region is CASSFNTDSIGETQYF. The CDR3 DNA is TGTGCCAGCAGTTTCAACACGGACAGCATCGGGGAGACCCAGTACTTC.

CDR3 region: CASSLRPSGGYNEQFF. The DNA for the CDR3 is TGTGCCAGCAGTCTTAGGCCTAGCGGGGGTTACAATGAGCAGTTCTTC. This chain joins TRBV7-2 and TRBJ2-1; 10 bases line up with TRBD2. Unmatched junction bases numbered 9, after V lost 6 bases and J lost 4 bases. The CDR3 runs to 16 residues. The germline V gene has CDR1 SGHTA and CDR2 FQGNSA.

The chain uses TRBV2 and TRBJ2-2; D gene uncertain. The V end was cut by 3 bases, the J end by 3 bases, with 2 bases between. CDR3 length equals 12 residues. Looked up from germline, CDR1 is SNHLY and CDR2 is FYNNEI. The CDR3 region is CASSDDTGELFF. Here the CDR3 DNA reads TGTGCCAGCAGTGACGACACCGGGGAGCTGTTTTTT.

The chain carries TRBV3-1 (or the pseudogene TRBV3-2) and TRBJ2-1; perhaps TRBD1 as D (6 bases). Germline-derived CDR1 and CDR2 are LGHDT and YNNKEL (reference sequence). V lost 0 bases and J 3 bases, leaving 15 bases between the germline ends. This CDR3 region has 17 residues. The CDR3 spells CASSQERGQGNYNEQFF. The DNA for the CDR3 is TGTGCCAGCAGCCAAGAAAGAGGCCAGGGGAACTACAATGAGCAGTTCTTC.

V is TRBV30 and J is TRBJ2-7; 7 bases match TRBD1. J gave up 5 bases and V 8 bases, and 12 bases lay outside the gene matches. The CDR3 consists of 13 residues. Germline lookup yields CDR1 GTSNPN and CDR2 SVGIG (reference sequence). The CDR3 DNA follows: TGTGCCGGAGCTCTGACAGGGTACCACGAGCAGTACTTC. This codes for CAGALTGYHEQYF.

This chain links TRBV5-4 with TRBJ2-3; TRBD1 aligns across 8 bases. The V gene's germline CDR1 is SGHNT and CDR2 YYREEE (reference sequence). J lost 6 bases, V lost 0 bases, and 9 bases had no gene match. CDR3 length: 16 amino acids. CDR3 nucleotides: TGTGCCAGCAGCTTGGGGACAGGGATGTTCAGTGATACGCAGTATTTT. It translates to CASSLGTGMFSDTQYF.